This T cell receptor (beta chain) was recovered during a study of cytomegalovirus exposure and HLA in healthy donors. Losses at the gene ends were 2 bases for V and 5 bases for J; bases not matched to a gene: 4. Germline CDR1 MGHRA, CDR2 YSYEKL. The CDR3 is 14 amino acids. Primers for the PCR totalled 60 Vbeta and 13 Jbeta. Sequencing used immunoSEQ multiplex PCR; TCRdb keeps in-frame clones, though not all of them. Of about 90,000 clones listed, around 84% are singletons. The sequenced sample was PBMCs. The chain couples TRBV4-1 to TRBJ1-1; 8 nucleotides line up with TRBD1. The receptor was isolated from a man in his late teens or twenties in good health and CMV-seronegative. The CDR3, as DNA: TGCGCCAGCAGCCAACCCAACAGGGGGACTGAAGCTTTCTTT. It codes for CASSQPNRGTEAFF.